Presented here are 18 T cell receptor beta chains from one specimen sequenced in a study of breast tumors, draining lymph nodes, adjacent tissues. TCRdb reprocessed the multiplex PCR reads with MiXCR, giving one entry per CDR3 protein. This table holds about 63,000 distinct CDR3 sequences, around 60% found once. Specimen: breast tumor tissue. These receptors all stem from a female donor with breast cancer. Some clones in this sample may be carry-over from other donors' samples.

The gene calls are TRBV5-4 and TRBJ2-7, with D unclear. CDR3 length equals 13 residues. CDR1 and CDR2 from the germline V gene are SGHNT and YYREEE (reference sequence). The V gene lost 1 base and the J gene lost 7 bases, with 12 bases spanning the gap. As DNA, the CDR3 is TGTGCCAGCAGCTTGAAGAGTAAGCTAGAGCAGTACTTC. Encoded protein: CASSLKSKLEQYF.

This clonotype was counted a single time. A much bigger clone sits one base away, suggesting this may be a read error. The gene calls are TRBV12-3 or TRBV12-4 and TRBJ1-5, with D unclear. CDR3 length: 14 amino acids. The CDR3 sequence is CASGFGFDNQPRHF. The DNA for the CDR3 is TGTGCCAGCGGTTTCGGTTTCGATAATCAGCCCCGGCATTTT.

Only a few counts were recorded for this clonotype. The J gene is TRBJ1-5, the V gene TRBV20-1; tentative D call: TRBD1 (5 bases). The length of the CDR3 is 13 residues. Germline loops: CDR1 DFQATT, CDR2 SNEGSKA (reference sequence). CDR3 protein: CSPSWGGYQPQHF. The CDR3 DNA follows: TGCAGCCCTTCCTGGGGGGGGTACCAGCCCCAGCATTTT.

The gene calls are TRBV7-9 and TRBJ2-7; TRBD1 matches 9 bases. The germline CDR1 and CDR2 sequences are SEHNR and FQNEAQ (reference sequence). The CDR3 totals 16 residues. The V and J ends lost 3 bases and 4 bases, in that order; junction bases with no gene match: 10. The CDR3 sequence is CASSLRPGQGFYEQYF. The CDR3 nucleotides read TGTGCCAGCAGCTTGAGACCGGGACAGGGATTTTACGAGCAGTACTTC.

This clonotype came up many times. The rearrangement links TRBV2 to TRBJ1-4; D is undetermined. The CDR3 contains 13 residues. Germline V CDR1 and CDR2: SNHLY, FYNNEI. Trimming cost V 8 bases and J 11 bases, with 18 bases left between them. The CDR3 region is CASLSTLGGKLFF. The CDR3 coding sequence is TGTGCCAGCCTATCCACCCTGGGAGGGAAACTGTTTTTT. The full variable domain, in which reference TRBV2 and TRBJ1-4 provide the parts outside the CDR3, is EPEVTQTPSHQVTQMGQEVILRCVPISNHLYFYWYRQILGQKVEFLVSFYNNEISEKSEIFDDQFSVERPDGSNFTLKIRSTKLEDSAMYFCASLSTLGGKLFFGSGTQLSVL.

The chain combines TRBV5-1 with TRBJ2-2, with D tentatively TRBD2 (5 bases). This CDR3 has 15 amino acids. Germline CDR1 and CDR2: SGHRS and YFSETQ. Trimming left V 3 bases short and J 2 bases short, with 11 bases between. The CDR3 sequence: CASSSRTGNTGELFF. The CDR3 nucleotides are TGCGCCAGCAGCTCCAGGACTGGAAACACCGGGGAGCTGTTTTTT.

This clonotype was counted only a few times. J is TRBJ2-7 and V is TRBV6-1; D possibly corresponds to TRBD1 (7 bases). Germline loops: CDR1 MNHNS, CDR2 SASEGT. Trimming stripped 7 bases from V and 5 bases from J, with 18 bases between. This CDR3 is built from 14 residues. This CDR3 is CASTQGGFTDEQYF. The CDR3 DNA reads as TGTGCCAGCACTCAGGGGGGATTTACGGACGAGCAGTACTTC.

The chain employs TRBV9 and TRBJ2-5; the D gene is possibly TRBD2 (5 bases). This CDR3 spans 13 amino acids. Germline V gives CDR1 SGDLS, CDR2 YYNGEE. V was cut by 7 bases and J by 1 base, with 11 bases left in between. DNA of the CDR3: TGTGCCAGCGGCGGAGGAACCCAAGAGACCCAGTACTTC. This translates into CASGGGTQETQYF. The full variable domain, in which reference TRBV9 and TRBJ2-5 provide the parts outside the CDR3, is DSGVTQTPKHLITATGQRVTLRCSPRSGDLSVYWYQQSLDQGLQFLIQYYNGEERAKGNILERFSAQQFPDLHSELNLSSLELGDSALYFCASGGGTQETQYFGPGTRLLVL.

This clonotype was seen many times. This chain connects TRBV3-1 to TRBJ1-5; D remains ambiguous. Between the trimmed V and J ends, which lost 3 bases and 4 bases, there was a span of 7 bases. Germline-derived CDR1 and CDR2 are LGHDT and YNNKEL (reference sequence). The CDR3 has 13 residues. Here the CDR3 reads CASSQRKNQPQHF. As DNA, the CDR3 is TGTGCCAGCAGCCAGCGTAAAAATCAGCCCCAGCATTTT. The variable domain in full, with the rest retrieved from reference TRBV3-1 and TRBJ1-5, is DTAVSQTPKYLVTQMGNDKSIKCEQNLGHDTMYWYKQDSKKFLKIMFSYNNKELIINETVPNRFSPKSPDKAHLNLHINSLELGDSAVYFCASSQRKNQPQHFGDGTRLSIL.

In regard to this clonotype: The limits of the CDR3 on the DNA are not certain, so only TCRdb's listed CDR3 is given. The V call is TRBV7-2, the J call TRBJ2-6. Per germline, CDR1 SGHTA and CDR2 FQGNSA. The CDR3 is 20 residues long, ends included. The CDR3 loop is CASSFYICSAQRTGANVLTF.

This clonotype has ten or more counts. Germline and junction disagree at one end, which may indicate a read error. The J gene is TRBJ2-1, the V gene TRBV2; 10 bases fit TRBD2. CDR3 length: 12 residues. Looked up from germline, CDR1 is SNHLY and CDR2 is FYNNEI. The CDR3 is CASSSTSGARIF. CDR3 nucleotides: TGTGCCAGCAGTTCCACTAGCGGGGCCCGTATCTTC. Together with reference TRBV2 and TRBJ2-1, the CDR3 gives the full variable domain: EPEVTQTPSHQVTQMGQEVILRCVPISNHLYFYWYRQILGQKVEFLVSFYNNEISEKSEIFDDQFSVERPDGSNFTLKIRSTKLEDSAMYFCASSSTSGARIFGPGTRLTVL.

V gene TRBV5-1 combines with J gene TRBJ1-1; no clear D gene. Trimming shortened V by 0 bases and J by 2 bases, and 11 bases separated the two germline ends. From germline, CDR1 is SGHRS and CDR2 YFSETQ. This CDR3 is built from 15 residues. The CDR3 loop is CASSLVGRGNTEAFF. CDR3 nucleotide sequence: TGCGCCAGCAGCTTGGTAGGACGAGGTAACACTGAAGCTTTCTTT.

This chain uses TRBV10-1 with TRBJ2-3; D is perhaps TRBD2 (6 bases). Germline V gives CDR1 WNHNN, CDR2 SYGVQD (reference sequence). This CDR3 comprises 16 residues. Trimming took off 0 bases at V and 3 bases at J, with 13 bases between the two ends. This CDR3 is CASSESQYSGTDTQYF. CDR3 DNA sequence: TGCGCCAGCAGTGAGTCTCAGTATAGCGGAACAGATACGCAGTATTTT.

This clonotype was counted a few times. The chain's CDR3 is CASSLPWGGAEAFF. DNA for the CDR3: TGTGCCAGCAGCTTACCCTGGGGAGGAGCTGAAGCTTTCTTT. V gene TRBV11-2 combines with J gene TRBJ1-1, with D unclear. V lost 2 bases and J 6 bases, leaving 13 bases between the germline ends. The CDR3 length is 14 residues. CDR1 SGHAT and CDR2 FQNNGV come from the germline V gene.

This clonotype turned up a few times. This sequence joins TRBV2 and TRBJ2-7, with D perhaps matching TRBD2 (6 bases). Germline CDR1 SNHLY, CDR2 FYNNEI. With 4 bases removed from V and 6 bases from J, the gap between germline ends came to 10 bases. The CDR3 totals 12 residues. CDR3 DNA: TGTGCCAGCAGTGCGGAGGGACCCGAGCAGTACTTC. It is translated as CASSAEGPEQYF.

V is TRBV2 and J is TRBJ1-6; 7 positions agree with TRBD1. The germline V gene has CDR1 SNHLY and CDR2 FYNNEI. The V gene end was trimmed by 5 bases and the J gene end by 7 bases; junction bases not matched to a gene: 5. The CDR3 is 14 residues long. Written as DNA, the CDR3 is TGTGCCAGCAGTCGAGAGACAGGGAATTCACCCCTCCACTTT. Amino acids: CASSRETGNSPLHF.

In nucleotides, the CDR3 is TGTGCCAGCAGTTCCCAGAAGGGACTCAACAGGGGATGGCCCCAGCATTTT. Amino acids: CASSSQKGLNRGWPQHF. V usage is TRBV2 and J usage is TRBJ1-5; 7 bases are a match to TRBD1. V lost 5 bases, J lost 9 bases, and 19 bases stayed unmatched. Per germline, CDR1 SNHLY and CDR2 FYNNEI. This CDR3 spans 17 amino acids.

In its sample, this clonotype was seen many times. A single base separates this from a much larger clone, so it may be a read error. The rearrangement uses TRBV5-6 and TRBJ2-5, with a weak D call TRBD1 (6 bases). The germline CDR1 and CDR2 sequences are SGHDT and YYEEEE. The V gene lost 6 bases and the J gene lost 1 base, with 13 bases spanning the gap. The CDR3 has 14 amino acids. CDR3 region: CASTAGTPQETQYF. For the CDR3, the DNA is TGTGCCAGCACTGCCGGGACACCCCAAGAGACCCAGTACTTC.